This TCR beta chain was captured by sequencing in a study of blood T cell repertoires in COVID-19. Some clones are missing from TCRdb's copy, which holds only in-frame ones; the method was immunoSEQ multiplex PCR. The data contain 250,000 to 350,000 clones, about nine tenths of them singletons. The sequenced sample consisted of peripheral blood. The TCR was taken from a woman aged 45-65 years who had recovered from COVID-19.

CDR3 DNA sequence: TGTGCCAGCAGGCCGACAGGGAGGAATTCACCCCTCCACTTT. Translating it yields CASRPTGRNSPLHF. The rearrangement joins TRBV27 to TRBJ1-6; 7 bases map to TRBD1. Germline V gene lookup returns CDR1 MNHEY and CDR2 SMNVEV (reference sequence). The CDR3 totals 14 residues. With V trimmed by 6 bases and J by 7 bases, 6 bases remained unmatched.